This note documents a single TCR beta chain sequence. The CDR3 runs to 15 residues. Germline CDR1 is SGHKS and CDR2 is YYEKEE (reference sequence). V lost 7 bases and J lost 5, with 21 bases in between. This entry is derived from a study of T-cell memory formation after mild COVID-19. In the study overall: TCR clusters largely stayed donor specific.

TCRdb redid the calling of the 5' RACE reads with MiXCR, one entry per CDR3 protein. The sample yields about 470,000 distinct CDR3 sequences, around a quarter seen once. This clonotype was obtained from an adult woman who had mild COVID-19 (a few samples of this study predate the infection). Cell type and time point are not known. The chain uses TRBV5-5 and TRBJ1-2, with D possibly matching TRBD1 (5 bases). The source material was PBMCs or a T cell subset sorted from them (not recorded which). In DNA, the CDR3 is TGTGCCAGCCATGGGCAGCCCCTCGGGGGTTATGGCTACACCTTC. It yields the protein CASHGQPLGGYGYTF.